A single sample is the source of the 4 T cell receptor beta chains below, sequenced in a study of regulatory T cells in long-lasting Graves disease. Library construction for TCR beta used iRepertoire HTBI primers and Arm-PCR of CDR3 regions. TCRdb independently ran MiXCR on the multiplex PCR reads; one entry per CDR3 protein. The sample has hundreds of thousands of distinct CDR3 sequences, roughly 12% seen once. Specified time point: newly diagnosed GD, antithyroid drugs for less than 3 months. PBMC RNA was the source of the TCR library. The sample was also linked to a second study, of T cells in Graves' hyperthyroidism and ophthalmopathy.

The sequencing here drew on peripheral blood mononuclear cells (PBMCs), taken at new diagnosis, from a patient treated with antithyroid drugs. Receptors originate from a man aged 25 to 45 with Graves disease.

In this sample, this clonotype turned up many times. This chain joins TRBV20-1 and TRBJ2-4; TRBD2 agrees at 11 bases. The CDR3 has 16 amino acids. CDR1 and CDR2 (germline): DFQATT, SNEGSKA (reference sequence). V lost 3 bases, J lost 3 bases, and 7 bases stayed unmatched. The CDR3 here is CSARSSGTSGKNIQYF. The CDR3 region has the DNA TGCAGTGCTAGGAGCTCCGGGACTAGCGGCAAAAACATTCAGTACTTC.

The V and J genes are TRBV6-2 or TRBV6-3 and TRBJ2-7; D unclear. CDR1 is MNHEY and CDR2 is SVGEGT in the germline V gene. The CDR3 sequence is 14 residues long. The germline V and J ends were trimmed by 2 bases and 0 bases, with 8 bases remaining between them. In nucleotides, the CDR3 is TGTGCCAGCAGTTACGCCCATAGCTCCTACGAGCAGTACTTC. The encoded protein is CASSYAHSSYEQYF.

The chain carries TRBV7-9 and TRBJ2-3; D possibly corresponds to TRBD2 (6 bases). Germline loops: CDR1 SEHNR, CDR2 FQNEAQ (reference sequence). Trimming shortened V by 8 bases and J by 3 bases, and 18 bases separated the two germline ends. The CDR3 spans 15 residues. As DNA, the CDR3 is TGTGCCAGCGCTGGCGGCGGGACGGGGACAGATACGCAGTATTTT. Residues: CASAGGGTGTDTQYF.

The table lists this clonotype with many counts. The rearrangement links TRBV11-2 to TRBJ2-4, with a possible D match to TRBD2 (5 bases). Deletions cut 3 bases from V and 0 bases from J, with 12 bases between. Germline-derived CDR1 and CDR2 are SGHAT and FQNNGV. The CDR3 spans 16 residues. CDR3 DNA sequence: TGTGCCAGCAGCTTGAGGGTCACCCAAGCCAAAAACATTCAGTACTTC. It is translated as CASSLRVTQAKNIQYF.